This T cell receptor beta chain was found in a study of regulatory T cells in long-lasting Graves disease. The CDR3 covers 14 residues. The V and J ends lost 4 bases and 5 bases respectively, with 15 bases between them. From germline, CDR1 is SGDLS and CDR2 YYNGEE. Time point given: newly diagnosed GD, antithyroid drugs for less than 3 months. Following extraction of RNA from PBMCs, that RNA was used to make the TCR library. Sequencing libraries for TCR beta were prepared with iRepertoire HTBI primers and Arm-PCR of CDR3 regions. TCRdb re-called the multiplex PCR reads through MiXCR, storing one row per CDR3 protein. Of 440,000 or so distinct CDR3 sequences in the sample, over 15% were seen once. The same data also contributed to another study, on T cells in Graves' hyperthyroidism and ophthalmopathy. That source reports: The authors deemed Graves' hyperthyroidism stable absent ophthalmopathy progression within 18 months. During a first-round RT-PCR of the TCR CDR3, the HTBI primer set was used. Separation of ophthalmopathy from stable hyperthyroidism was achieved by a 13 V-J model. The model predicted ophthalmopathy a median around 6.5 months before onset.

The rearrangement joins TRBV9 to TRBJ1-2; tentatively, D is TRBD1 (5 bases). The source of this sequence is a young woman with Graves disease. The source material was peripheral blood mononuclear cells (PBMCs), sampled at new diagnosis, from a patient treated with antithyroid drugs. The CDR3 here is CASSPGQQAYGYTF. CDR3 in DNA: TGTGCCAGCAGCCCCGGACAACAGGCGTATGGCTACACCTTC.